These T cell receptor beta chains were read from a single sample in a study of T cell responses to AZD1222 COVID-19 vaccine. Method: immunoSEQ multiplex PCR; TCRdb's copy keeps in-frame clones and lacks some. The sample carries more than 75,000 clones, roughly 89% recorded once. The specimen was peripheral blood, collected on day 0 of AZD1222 vaccination. Receptors were obtained from an adult in good health. CDR3s include the opening cysteine and the closing phenylalanine or tryptophan. A D gene is named only where the DNA matches it firmly. Rows give clone size only sometimes, using once, few, many, or a class for an expanded clone.

v_gene,j_gene,len,abundance,d_gene,CDR3aa,CDR3nt
TRBV24-1,TRBJ2-5,15,once,.,CATSDPGVKGETQYF,TGTGCCACCAGTGATCCGGGAGTAAAGGGTGAGACCCAGTACTTC
TRBV7-2,TRBJ1-2,16,.,.,CASSLELRGPAYGYTF,TGTGCCAGCAGCTTAGAACTTCGGGGGCCGGCCTATGGCTACACCTTC
TRBV28,TRBJ2-3,15,.,.,CASSLRGARTDTQYF,TGTGCCAGCAGTTTACGGGGGGCGAGGACAGATACGCAGTATTTT
TRBV28,TRBJ2-5,14,.,.,CASSLVGHQETQYF,TGTGCCAGCAGTTTAGTCGGCCACCAAGAGACCCAGTACTTC
TRBV7-2,TRBJ2-5,13,.,.,CASSFGLQETQYF,TGTGCCAGCAGCTTTGGTCTCCAAGAGACCCAGTACTTC
TRBV3-1/TRBV3-2,TRBJ1-5,17,.,TRBD1,CASSQGIGRGSDQPQHF,TGTGCCAGCAGCCAAGGGATTGGCAGGGGGTCCGATCAGCCCCAGCATTTT
TRBV6-2/TRBV6-3,TRBJ1-3,17,.,TRBD1,CASSPRPDRVDGNTIYF,TGTGCCAGCAGTCCACGGCCCGACAGGGTCGATGGAAACACCATATATTTT
TRBV6-2/TRBV6-3,TRBJ2-7,14,.,TRBD1,CASSYGQAFYEQYF,TGTGCCAGCAGTTATGGACAGGCCTTCTACGAGCAGTACTTC
TRBV7-9,TRBJ2-2,14,few,.,CASSFQGGAGELFF,TGTGCCAGCAGCTTTCAGGGGGGCGCCGGGGAGCTGTTTTTT
TRBV7-9,TRBJ2-7,17,.,TRBD1,CASSLREGQGISYEQYF,TGTGCCAGCAGCTTAAGAGAGGGACAGGGGATCTCCTACGAGCAGTACTTC
TRBV7-2,TRBJ2-7,12,.,.,CASSSLKREQYF,TGTGCCAGCAGCTCCCTCAAGCGGGAGCAGTACTTC
TRBV30,TRBJ1-4,16,.,TRBD1,CAWRGTTGTANEKLFF,TGTGCCTGGAGAGGAACGACCGGGACAGCAAATGAAAAACTGTTTTTT
TRBV19,TRBJ1-5,13,.,.,CASSIRSAQPQHF,TGTGCCAGTAGTATTAGGTCTGCTCAGCCCCAGCATTTT
TRBV9,TRBJ2-5,14,once,.,CASSGGTLGETQYF,TGTGCCAGCAGCGGCGGGACCCTTGGGGAGACCCAGTACTTC
TRBV20-1,TRBJ2-3,17,.,.,CSASLARGTNRGDTQYF,TGCAGTGCTAGTTTAGCGCGTGGAACTAATCGGGGAGATACGCAGTATTTT
TRBV6-4,TRBJ2-1,15,.,.,CAGGERPSSYNEQFF,TGTGCCGGCGGGGAGCGGCCAAGCTCCTACAATGAGCAGTTCTTC
TRBV7-9,TRBJ2-1,16,.,TRBD2,CASSLAVTGGYNEQFF,TGTGCCAGCAGCTTAGCTGTGACGGGGGGGTACAATGAGCAGTTCTTC
TRBV6-6,TRBJ2-3,12,.,.,CASSYGEDTQYF,TGTGCCAGCAGTTATGGCGAGGATACGCAGTATTTT
TRBV19,TRBJ1-2,14,few,TRBD1,CASIRTGWNYGYTF,TGTGCCAGTATCCGGACAGGGTGGAACTATGGCTACACCTTC
TRBV7-9,TRBJ1-4,15,.,.,CASSLGQRYNEKLFF,TGTGCCAGCAGCTTAGGACAGCGCTATAATGAAAAACTGTTTTTT
TRBV25-1,TRBJ1-5,13,.,.,CASSPYNNQPQHF,TGTGCCAGCAGTCCCTACAACAATCAGCCCCAGCATTTT
TRBV7-3,TRBJ1-2,13,many,.,CASSQTKGDGYTF,TGTGCCAGCAGCCAAACCAAGGGGGATGGCTACACCTTC
TRBV9,TRBJ1-1,13,.,.,CASSVAGDTEAFF,TGTGCCAGCAGCGTAGCAGGGGACACTGAAGCTTTCTTT
TRBV5-1,TRBJ1-2,15,.,.,CASRESGQANYGYTF,TGCGCCAGCAGAGAGTCGGGCCAGGCTAACTATGGCTACACCTTC
TRBV7-2,TRBJ2-7,14,.,.,CASSIQEVGYEQYF,TGTGCCAGCAGCATCCAGGAGGTCGGGTACGAGCAGTACTTC
TRBV2,TRBJ1-2,14,.,.,CASRGALDHYGYTF,TGTGCCAGCAGGGGGGCCCTGGACCACTATGGCTACACCTTC
TRBV5-1,TRBJ1-1,16,.,TRBD1,CASSRLRGTDSYEAFF,TGCGCCAGCAGCAGATTGCGAGGGACAGACAGTTATGAAGCTTTCTTT
TRBV5-1,TRBJ2-7,14,once,TRBD1,CASSSGQVPYEQYF,TGCGCCAGCAGCTCAGGACAGGTCCCCTACGAGCAGTACTTC
TRBV19,TRBJ1-2,14,.,.,CASSPQGGNYGYTF,TGTGCCAGTAGCCCACAGGGAGGAAACTATGGCTACACCTTC
TRBV5-8,TRBJ1-5,13,.,.,CASSASPGQPQHF,TGTGCCAGCAGCGCCAGCCCGGGTCAGCCCCAGCATTTT
TRBV6-5,TRBJ1-6,12,.,.,CASTRGDSPLHF,TGTGCCAGCACCCGGGGGGATTCACCCCTCCACTTT